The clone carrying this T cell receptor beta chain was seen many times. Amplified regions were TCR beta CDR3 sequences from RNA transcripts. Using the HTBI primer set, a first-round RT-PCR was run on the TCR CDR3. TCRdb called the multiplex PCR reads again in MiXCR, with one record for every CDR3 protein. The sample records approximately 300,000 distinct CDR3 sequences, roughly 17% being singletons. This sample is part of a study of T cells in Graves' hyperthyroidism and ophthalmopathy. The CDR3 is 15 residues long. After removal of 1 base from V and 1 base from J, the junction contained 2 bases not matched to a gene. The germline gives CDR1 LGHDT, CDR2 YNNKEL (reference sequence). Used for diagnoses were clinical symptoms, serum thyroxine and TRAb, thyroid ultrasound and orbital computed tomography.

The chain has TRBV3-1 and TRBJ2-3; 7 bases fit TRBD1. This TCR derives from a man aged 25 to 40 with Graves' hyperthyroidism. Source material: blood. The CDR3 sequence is CASSQGQGGTDTQYF. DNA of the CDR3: TGTGCCAGCAGCCAAGGCCAGGGGGGCACAGATACGCAGTATTTT.